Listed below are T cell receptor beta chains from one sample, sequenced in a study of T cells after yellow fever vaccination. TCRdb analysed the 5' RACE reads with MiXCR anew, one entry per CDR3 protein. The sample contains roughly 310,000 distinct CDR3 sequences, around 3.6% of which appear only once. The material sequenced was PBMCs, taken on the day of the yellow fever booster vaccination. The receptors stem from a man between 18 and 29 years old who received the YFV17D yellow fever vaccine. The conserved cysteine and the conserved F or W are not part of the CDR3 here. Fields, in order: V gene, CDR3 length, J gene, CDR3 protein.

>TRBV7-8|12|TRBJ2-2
ASSFTPNTGELF
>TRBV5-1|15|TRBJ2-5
ASSLRRDRGILETQY
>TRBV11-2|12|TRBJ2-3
ASSSRLSTDTQY
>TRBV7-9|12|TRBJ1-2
ASSFSAGTYGYT
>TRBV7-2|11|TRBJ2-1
ASSLGRLAEQF
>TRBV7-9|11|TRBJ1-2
ASTPGGASGYT
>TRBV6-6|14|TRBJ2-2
ASRPPVPTNTGELF
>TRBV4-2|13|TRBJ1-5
ASSQVADYNQPQH
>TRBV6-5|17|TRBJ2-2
ASKPSFSGGAVDTGELF
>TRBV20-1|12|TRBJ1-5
SATRGDSNQPQH
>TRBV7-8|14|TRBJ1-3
ASSLVGTGVYDTIY
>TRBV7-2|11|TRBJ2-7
ASSFRERGEQY
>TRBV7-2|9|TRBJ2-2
ASSREKELF